These 32 T cell receptor beta chains originate from one sample sequenced in a study of blood T cell repertoires in COVID-19. Libraries were prepared by immunoSEQ multiplex PCR; TCRdb keeps only in-frame clonotypes and omits some of them. The sample includes around 210,000 clones, about 79% of them seen just once. Sequenced material: peripheral blood. All receptors derive from a human donor in a cohort sampled during active COVID-19.

J is TRBJ2-1 and V is TRBV19; 12 nucleotides align to TRBD1. The CDR3 has 13 residues. Germline values: CDR1 LNHDA, CDR2 SQIVND (reference sequence). Germline trimming cut 8 bases from V and 9 bases from J; bases unmatched to any gene: 5. The CDR3 DNA reads as TGTGCCAGTTGGGACAGGGGGCAGGGTGAGCAGTTCTTC. Its translation is CASWDRGQGEQFF.

V is TRBV4-1 and J is TRBJ1-5; tentatively, D is TRBD1 (6 bases). This CDR3 spans 21 amino acids. CDR1 and CDR2 (germline): MGHRA, YSYEKL. V shed 4 bases and J shed 3 bases, with 31 bases lying between them. CDR3 sequence (DNA): TGCGCCAGCAGCCCCAGCTTAGTCGCCTCAAAACTCGAGGGGGTCAATCAGCCCCAGCATTTT. Its protein is CASSPSLVASKLEGVNQPQHF.

This CDR3 is CASNLAVSSYEQYF. CDR3 bases: TGTGCCAGCAACCTTGCTGTGAGCTCCTACGAGCAGTACTTC. This chain links TRBV28 with TRBJ2-7, with D unresolved. Trimming took 7 bases from V and 0 from J, leaving 13 bases between them. Germline-derived CDR1 and CDR2 are MDHEN and SYDVKM. The CDR3 runs 14 residues. Full variable domain (rest looked up from reference TRBV28 and TRBJ2-7): DVKVTQSSRYLVKRTGEKVFLECVQDMDHENMFWYRQDPGLGLRLIYFSYDVKMKEKGDIPEGYSVSREKKERFSLILESASTNQTSMYLCASNLAVSSYEQYFGPGTRLTVT.

This clone occurred a few times. The chain joins TRBV18 to TRBJ2-5; 11 nucleotides match TRBD2. The CDR3 covers 15 residues. Unmatched junction bases numbered 4, after V lost 4 bases and J lost 3 bases. CDR1 is KGHSH and CDR2 is LQKENI in the germline V gene. The CDR3 bases are TGTGCCAGCTCACACGGGACTAGCGGAAAAGAGACCCAGTACTTC. This gives the protein CASSHGTSGKETQYF.

V and J are TRBV28 and TRBJ1-1; the D gene is possibly TRBD1 (5 bases). V lost 2 bases and J lost 3, with 13 bases in between. The CDR3 extends over 15 amino acids. Germline V gives CDR1 MDHEN, CDR2 SYDVKM. The CDR3 nucleotides are TGTGCCAGCAGTTTACAGGGATACGATGACACTGAAGCTTTCTTT. Translation gives CASSLQGYDDTEAFF.

CDR3 amino acids: CASSRHEKRTSHNEQFF. The CDR3 region has the DNA TGCGCCAGCAGCCGTCATGAAAAGCGGACCAGCCACAATGAGCAGTTCTTC. J is TRBJ2-1 and V is TRBV5-1; the D gene is possibly TRBD2 (5 bases). This CDR3 comprises 17 residues. CDR1 is SGHRS, CDR2 YFSETQ, per germline. Deletions cut 4 bases from V and 5 bases from J, with 22 bases between.

This clone was seen many times. The CDR3 nucleotides are TGTGCCAGCAGTCGGGACAGGGGAACAACTAATGAAAAACTGTTTTTT. Its translation: CASSRDRGTTNEKLFF. The rearrangement links TRBV7-2 to TRBJ1-4, with 10 bases matching TRBD1. Germline CDR1 and CDR2: SGHTA and FQGNSA. V lost 6 bases to trimming and J lost 0 bases; unmatched junction nucleotides: 4. This CDR3 has 16 amino acids.

The genes are TRBV28 and TRBJ2-1; D is unclear. With 3 bases removed from V and 12 bases from J, the gap between germline ends came to 12 bases. Germline V gene sequence: CDR1 MDHEN, CDR2 SYDVKM. The CDR3 loop spans 12 amino acids. The CDR3 loop is CASSLVPLGQFF. Written as DNA, the CDR3 is TGTGCCAGCAGTTTGGTGCCCCTCGGGCAGTTCTTC.

CDR3 nucleotides: TGTGCCAGCAGTTCACCCCCCGGGACAGGGGGCAACTATGGCTACACCTTC. Its translation: CASSSPPGTGGNYGYTF. The rearrangement uses TRBV27 and TRBJ1-2; 12 bases match TRBD1. This CDR3 has 17 residues. The germline gives CDR1 MNHEY, CDR2 SMNVEV (reference sequence). Trimming at V came to 4 bases and at J to 2 bases, leaving 8 bases not matched to a gene.

The chain recombines TRBV25-1 with TRBJ2-1; D is unclear. The CDR3 length is 17 residues. The germline V gene has CDR1 MGHDK and CDR2 SYGVNS. V was pared by 1 base and J by 2 bases, with 15 bases between. The CDR3: CASSESPPSAAYNEQFF. CDR3 DNA sequence: TGTGCCAGCAGTGAATCCCCTCCCTCTGCGGCCTACAATGAGCAGTTCTTC.

V gene TRBV28 combines with J gene TRBJ2-6; 8 bases map to TRBD1. In germline, CDR1 is MDHEN, CDR2 SYDVKM. V lost 6 bases to trimming and J lost 1 base; unmatched junction nucleotides: 11. The CDR3 covers 18 residues. The CDR3 bases are TGTGCCAGCAGACCAAGTCGGACAGGGCCGTCTGGGGCCAACGTCCTGACTTTC. Translated: CASRPSRTGPSGANVLTF.

The chain links TRBV2 to TRBJ1-2; 7 bases are a match to TRBD1. Germline CDR1 and CDR2: SNHLY and FYNNEI. The CDR3 totals 16 residues. J gave up 0 bases and V 4 bases, and 8 bases lay outside the gene matches. The CDR3 coding sequence is TGTGCCAGCAGTGGAGCTCTGGGACAGTCTAACTATGGCTACACCTTC. Residues: CASSGALGQSNYGYTF.

V is TRBV2 and J is TRBJ1-2; 7 bases match TRBD1. From germline, CDR1 is SNHLY and CDR2 FYNNEI. The junction had 9 bases not matched to a gene; V was cut back by 4 bases and J by 7 bases. The CDR3 is 14 residues long. The CDR3 is CASSVEGAPVGYTF. CDR3 nucleotide sequence: TGTGCCAGCAGTGTAGAGGGGGCGCCAGTTGGCTACACCTTC.

This clone was seen just once. The chain recombines TRBV6-5 with TRBJ2-7, with 11 bases identical to TRBD2. With V trimmed by 5 bases and J by 0 bases, 0 bases remained unmatched. Germline CDR1 and CDR2: MNHEY and SVGAGI. CDR3 size: 14 residues. The CDR3 sequence is CASSLAGGSYEQYF. The CDR3, as DNA: TGTGCCAGCAGTCTAGCGGGAGGCTCCTACGAGCAGTACTTC.

The chain recombines TRBV3-1 (or the pseudogene TRBV3-2) with TRBJ2-5; 9 bases are a match to TRBD2. V shed 3 bases and J 4 bases; nucleotides not matched to a gene: 6. Germline V gene lookup returns CDR1 LGHDT and CDR2 YNNKEL (reference sequence). The CDR3 length is 15 residues. CDR3 sequence (DNA): TGTGCCAGCAGCCATAATAGCGGGAGAGGAGAGACCCAGTACTTC. Its translation: CASSHNSGRGETQYF.

The J gene is TRBJ2-5, the V gene TRBV11-2; 7 positions agree with TRBD1. Trimming took 5 bases from V and 1 from J; bases not matched to a gene: 7. CDR1 and CDR2 from the germline V gene are SGHAT and FQNNGV. This CDR3 comprises 15 residues. The CDR3 region has the DNA TGTGCCAGCAGCCTATCGGACAGGCTCCAAGAGACCCAGTACTTC. It yields the protein CASSLSDRLQETQYF.

This chain joins TRBV18 and TRBJ1-1; the match to TRBD1 covers 8 bases. The V gene end was trimmed by 5 bases and the J gene end by 6 bases; junction bases not matched to a gene: 8. CDR1 KGHSH and CDR2 LQKENI come from the germline V gene. The CDR3 is 14 residues long. Here the CDR3 DNA reads TGTGCCAGCTCAGAACAGGGGGGGATGGCTGAAGCTTTCTTT. Its protein is CASSEQGGMAEAFF.

The V call is TRBV5-1, the J call TRBJ2-5, with 8 positions matching TRBD2. The CDR3 spans 17 residues. Germline loops: CDR1 SGHRS, CDR2 YFSETQ. With 4 bases clipped from V and 5 bases from J, the junction kept 16 bases outside the gene matches. CDR3 nucleotides: TGCGCCAGCAGCAACCAGCCGGGACTAGGCCCCCTCGAGACCCAGTACTTC. It yields the protein CASSNQPGLGPLETQYF.

As for this clone: The same CDR3 can be traced to other DNA sequences in this sample. The chain recombines TRBV28 with TRBJ1-2; D is undetermined. V was pared by 3 bases and J by 4 bases, with 9 bases between. The CDR3 has 13 amino acids. From germline, CDR1 is MDHEN and CDR2 SYDVKM. The CDR3 here is CASSFRGFYGYTF. CDR3 sequence (DNA): TGTGCCAGCAGTTTTCGGGGATTCTATGGCTACACCTTC.

The J gene is TRBJ2-5, the V gene TRBV27; TRBD2 agrees at 8 bases. Germline CDR1 MNHEY, CDR2 SMNVEV (reference sequence). V lost 5 bases to trimming and J lost 2 bases; unmatched junction nucleotides: 7. The CDR3 is 15 residues long. Here the CDR3 reads CASSPQLAEQETQYF. CDR3 nucleotide sequence: TGTGCCAGCAGTCCGCAACTAGCGGAGCAAGAGACCCAGTACTTC.

Note on this clone: Other DNA sequences in the sample encode the same CDR3. The chain combines TRBV29-1 with TRBJ2-5; TRBD2 matches at 12 bases. Germline CDR1 and CDR2: SQVTM and ANQGSEA. V was clipped by 6 bases and J by 2 bases; unmatched bases: 4. This CDR3 comprises 14 residues. In nucleotides, the CDR3 is TGCAGCGTCGACGGGACTAGCGGGCAAGAGACCCAGTACTTC. This translates into CSVDGTSGQETQYF.

The chain carries TRBV5-4 and TRBJ2-1; D is undetermined. Trimming removed 0 bases from V and 4 bases from J, with 11 bases in between. Germline V CDR1 and CDR2: SGHNT, YYREEE (reference sequence). The CDR3 loop spans 15 amino acids. The CDR3 region has the DNA TGTGCCAGCAGCTTGGATCTGACATCTTACAATGAGCAGTTCTTC. As protein: CASSLDLTSYNEQFF.

The chain employs TRBV6-1 and TRBJ1-5; D is unclear. CDR3 length: 18 residues. V dropped 3 bases and J dropped 0 bases, with 18 bases sitting between them. Germline V gene sequence: CDR1 MNHNS, CDR2 SASEGT. The CDR3: CASSDHAIAEFSNQPQHF. In DNA form, the CDR3 reads TGTGCCAGCAGTGACCATGCAATCGCTGAGTTTAGCAATCAGCCCCAGCATTTT.

The chain carries TRBV7-6 and TRBJ2-1; 10 positions agree with TRBD1. Germline V CDR1 and CDR2: SGHVS, FNYEAQ. V shed 1 base, J shed 8 bases, and the junction held 11 bases outside the gene matches. The CDR3 spans 17 residues. CDR3 sequence (DNA): TGTGCCAGCAGCTTAGGTTCGGGACAGGGGCCTAAGGATGAGCAGTTCTTC. It specifies CASSLGSGQGPKDEQFF. Full variable domain (rest looked up from reference TRBV7-6 and TRBJ2-1): GAGVSQSPRYKVTKRGQDVALRCDPISGHVSLYWYRQALGQGPEFLTYFNYEAQQDKSGLPNDRFSAERPEGSISTLTIQRTEQRDSAMYRCASSLGSGQGPKDEQFFGPGTRLTVL.

The rearrangement links TRBV7-2 to TRBJ2-4, with 9 bases fitting TRBD1. The CDR3 is 18 residues long. Trimming took 6 bases from V and 0 from J; bases not matched to a gene: 12. Per germline, CDR1 SGHTA and CDR2 FQGNSA. For the CDR3, the DNA is TGTGCCAGCAGTTTGTCGGGACAGGGTTTGTTAGCCAAAAACATTCAGTACTTC. Translation: CASSLSGQGLLAKNIQYF.

This rearrangement joins TRBV7-2 to TRBJ1-4, with D perhaps TRBD1 (5 bases). The germline V gene has CDR1 SGHTA and CDR2 FQGNSA. V was cut by 1 base and J by 8 bases, with 17 bases left in between. The CDR3 is made up of 16 amino acids. CDR3 loop: CASSLVGGEGREKLFF. CDR3 sequence (DNA): TGTGCCAGCAGCTTAGTTGGGGGGGAAGGCAGGGAAAAACTGTTTTTT. The whole variable domain, filled in from reference TRBV7-2 and TRBJ1-4, reads GAGVSQSPSNKVTEKGKDVELRCDPISGHTALYWYRQSLGQGLEFLIYFQGNSAPDKSGLPSDRFSAERTGGSVSTLTIQRTQQEDSAVYLCASSLVGGEGREKLFFGSGTQLSVL.

In DNA form, the CDR3 reads TGTGCCAGTAAAACAGGTTCCTATGGCTACACCTTC. This encodes CASKTGSYGYTF. This chain links TRBV28 with TRBJ1-2; tentatively, D is TRBD1 (5 bases). The CDR3 sequence is 12 residues long. V lost 9 bases to trimming and J lost 4 bases, with 12 bases between them. Germline loops: CDR1 MDHEN, CDR2 SYDVKM.

The chain recombines TRBV21-1 with TRBJ1-1. TRBV21-1 is assigned pseudogene status. The CDR3 consists of 13 residues. CDR3 loop: CASSKWRFPEAFF. CDR3 coding DNA: TGTGCCAGCAGCAAGTGGAGGTTCCCTGAAGCTTTCTTT.

V and J are TRBV29-1 and TRBJ2-7; no clear D gene. Between the trimmed V and J ends, which lost 6 bases and 3 bases, there was a span of 18 bases. Germline assignment: CDR1 SQVTM and CDR2 ANQGSEA. CDR3 length equals 14 residues. The CDR3 spells CSVVLPSTFYEQYF. The CDR3, as DNA: TGCAGCGTCGTATTACCGAGCACCTTCTACGAGCAGTACTTC.

This rearrangement joins TRBV28 to TRBJ1-2; possibly TRBD1 for D (5 bases). V lost 6 bases, J lost 1 base, and 9 bases lay in between. CDR1 is MDHEN, CDR2 SYDVKM, per germline. The CDR3 has 13 amino acids. CDR3 loop: CASRPQVNYGYTF. As DNA, the CDR3 is TGTGCCAGCAGACCACAGGTTAACTATGGCTACACCTTC.

The genes are TRBV5-1 and TRBJ2-5; a weak D match, TRBD2 (5 bases). This CDR3 has 16 amino acids. Looked up from germline, CDR1 is SGHRS and CDR2 is YFSETQ. V was shortened by 4 bases and J by 1 base, with 17 bases between the two germline ends. The CDR3 DNA is TGCGCCAGCAGCCGATCCGGATTCGCGGGCCAAGAGACCCAGTACTTC. Translation gives CASSRSGFAGQETQYF.

DNA for the CDR3: TGCGCCAGCAGTCATGGACTAGCGGGTTACTACGAGCAGTACTTC. Protein: CASSHGLAGYYEQYF. The chain combines TRBV4-1 with TRBJ2-7; 11 nucleotides agree with TRBD2. Germline V gives CDR1 MGHRA, CDR2 YSYEKL. The CDR3 spans 15 residues. After removal of 6 bases from V and 3 bases from J, the junction contained 7 bases not matched to a gene.